This T cell receptor beta chain emerged from a study of T cell clusters in autoimmune cytopenias. TRB amplification used 250 ng of peripheral blood genomic DNA. The CDR3 consists of 16 residues. The germline V gene has CDR1 MNHEY and CDR2 SMNVEV (reference sequence). One tube held mixed TRB-A and TRB-B primer pools for touch-down PCR. TCRdb re-called the multiplex PCR reads; every CDR3 protein appears as one record, without DNA. The sample has roughly 4,400 distinct CDR3 sequences. The same specimen was also included in a second study, on T cell repertoires in aging, cancer and after chemotherapy.

The source material was peripheral blood. The chain carries TRBV27 and TRBJ2-2; TCRdb calls TRBD2, which cannot be checked without DNA. The sequence was obtained from a human donor with an autoimmune cytopenia or autoimmune hepatitis (not recorded which). The CDR3: CASSPSGLADTGELFF.